The 23 T cell receptor beta chains below all came from one sample that was sequenced in a study of blood T cell repertoires in COVID-19. Sequencing used immunoSEQ multiplex PCR; TCRdb keeps in-frame clones, though not all of them. The top ten hold about 6.4% of the sample, which has tens of thousands of clones, roughly 85% seen once. Sample: peripheral blood. The receptors shown here come from a human donor in a cohort sampled during active or convalescent COVID-19.

This rearrangement joins TRBV6-5 to TRBJ1-2, with D perhaps TRBD1 (5 bases). Germline lookup yields CDR1 MNHEY and CDR2 SVGAGI. Trimming cost V 6 bases and J 8 bases, with 10 bases left between them. There are 11 residues in the CDR3. CDR3 in amino acids: CASSPGLGYTF. The CDR3 DNA follows: TGTGCCAGCAGCCCGGGACTAGGCTACACCTTC.

The chain combines TRBV6-2 or TRBV6-3 with TRBJ1-2; D is unresolved. The V end was cut by 6 bases, the J end by 4 bases, with 18 bases between. This CDR3 spans 15 amino acids. Germline CDR1 and CDR2: MNHEY and SVGEGT. The CDR3 loop is CASSLTATSVYGYTF. The CDR3 nucleotides read TGTGCCAGCAGCCTAACTGCGACATCAGTCTATGGCTACACCTTC.

The CDR3 bases are TGTGCCAGCAGTACTCTCCTAGCGGGGGGAGAGACCCAGTACTTC. This translates into CASSTLLAGGETQYF. The J gene is TRBJ2-5, the V gene TRBV6-5; TRBD2 matches 11 bases. The CDR3 length is 15 residues. The junction had 6 bases not matched to a gene; V was cut back by 5 bases and J by 4 bases. Germline V gene sequence: CDR1 MNHEY, CDR2 SVGAGI.

The V call is TRBV6-5, the J call TRBJ1-5; the match to TRBD1 covers 8 bases. After removal of 10 bases from V and 7 bases from J, the junction contained 12 bases not matched to a gene. The germline V gene encodes CDR1 MNHEY and CDR2 SVGAGI. The CDR3 consists of 14 residues. CDR3 coding DNA: TGTGCCATCTCGCCAGGACAGGGTTTGCAGCCCCAGCATTTT. It is translated as CAISPGQGLQPQHF.

This clone was seen a single time. The chain uses TRBV10-3 and TRBJ1-5; TRBD1 might be the D (5 bases). This CDR3 is 15 amino acids long. The ends were cut back, 2 bases at V and 0 bases at J, with 8 bases in the middle. CDR1 is ENHRY and CDR2 is SYGVKD in the germline V gene. CDR3: CAISEGQYSNQPQHF. The CDR3 DNA reads as TGTGCCATCAGTGAGGGACAATATAGCAATCAGCCCCAGCATTTT.

V usage is TRBV19 and J usage is TRBJ1-5, with TRBD1 matching over 7 bases. The germline V gene has CDR1 LNHDA and CDR2 SQIVND (reference sequence). The CDR3 contains 12 residues. Trimming took 6 bases from V and 7 from J; bases not matched to a gene: 3. The CDR3 nucleotides read TGTGCCAGTAGCACAGGGGAACAGCCCCAGCATTTT. Protein: CASSTGEQPQHF. Using reference TRBV19 and TRBJ1-5 for the parts outside the CDR3, the full variable domain is DGGITQSPKYLFRKEGQNVTLSCEQNLNHDAMYWYRQDPGQGLRLIYYSQIVNDFQKGDIAEGYSVSREKKESFPLTVTSAQKNPTAFYLCASSTGEQPQHFGDGTRLSIL.

This chain connects TRBV12-3 or TRBV12-4 to TRBJ1-3; 8 bases map to TRBD1. Trimming cost V 5 bases and J 6 bases; bases outside gene matches: 3. The CDR3 contains 13 residues. CDR3 protein: CASSGTGLNTIYF. The DNA for the CDR3 is TGTGCCAGCAGTGGGACAGGACTAAACACCATATATTTT.

The chain recombines TRBV27 with TRBJ1-5, with no clear D. Trimming pared 3 bases from V and 0 bases from J, leaving 3 bases between. This CDR3 has 13 amino acids. Germline CDR1 and CDR2: MNHEY and SMNVEV (reference sequence). The CDR3, as DNA: TGTGCCAGCAGTTTCAATAGCAATCAGCCCCAGCATTTT. This translates into CASSFNSNQPQHF.

The gene calls are TRBV5-4 and TRBJ2-2; 9 bases map to TRBD2. This CDR3 is built from 15 residues. Germline values: CDR1 SGHNT, CDR2 YYREEE (reference sequence). V was pared by 5 bases and J by 4 bases, with 6 bases of the junction left unmatched. CDR3 nucleotides: TGTGCCAGCAGTCCGCCGGGACTAGCCACCGGGGAGCTGTTTTTT. Encoded protein: CASSPPGLATGELFF.

This rearrangement joins TRBV12-3 or TRBV12-4 to TRBJ1-6; D gene unclear. Trimming took off 3 bases at V and 10 bases at J, with 7 bases between the two ends. The CDR3 has 12 amino acids. CDR3 sequence reads: CASSLPGSPLHF. CDR3 bases: TGTGCCAGCAGTTTGCCGGGGTCACCCCTCCACTTT.

V gene TRBV3-1 (or the pseudogene TRBV3-2) combines with J gene TRBJ2-1; the match to TRBD2 covers 9 bases. The CDR3 runs to 16 residues. With 1 base clipped from V and 6 bases from J, the junction kept 7 bases outside the gene matches. Germline values: CDR1 LGHDT, CDR2 YNNKEL (reference sequence). The CDR3 here is CASSQVLAGASNEQFF. The CDR3 DNA reads as TGTGCCAGCAGCCAAGTGTTAGCGGGGGCCTCCAATGAGCAGTTCTTC.

The chain has TRBV10-3 and TRBJ1-2, with D uncertain. This CDR3 has 13 amino acids. CDR1 and CDR2 (germline): ENHRY, SYGVKD. Between the trimmed V and J ends, which lost 2 bases and 6 bases, there was a span of 10 bases. The CDR3 sequence: CAISEERKDGYTF. CDR3 nucleotide sequence: TGTGCCATCAGTGAGGAGAGGAAGGATGGCTACACCTTC.

The chain carries TRBV6-5 and TRBJ1-1; TRBD1 might be the D (6 bases). Germline assignment: CDR1 MNHEY and CDR2 SVGAGI. V was pared by 7 bases and J by 1 base, with 13 bases between. The CDR3 has 14 residues. CDR3 in amino acids: CASMRQGKNTEAFF. Here the CDR3 DNA reads TGTGCCAGCATGCGGCAGGGGAAGAACACTGAAGCTTTCTTT.

The J gene is TRBJ2-1, the V gene TRBV18; 9 bases are shared with TRBD2. Losses at the gene ends were 6 bases for V and 7 bases for J; bases not matched to a gene: 13. Germline-derived CDR1 and CDR2 are KGHSH and LQKENI. This CDR3 has 16 residues. CDR3 in amino acids: CASSLRGGLAANEQFF. DNA of the CDR3: TGTGCCAGCTCCCTTCGGGGGGGACTAGCTGCGAATGAGCAGTTCTTC.

The gene calls are TRBV4-3 and TRBJ2-7; TRBD2 matches 13 bases. Per germline, CDR1 LGHNA and CDR2 YSLEER. The CDR3 runs 15 residues. The V segment lost 0 bases and the J segment 4 bases; nucleotides outside the gene matches: 0. This CDR3 reads CASSQEGLAGYEQYF. CDR3 DNA sequence: TGCGCCAGCAGCCAAGAGGGACTAGCGGGGTACGAGCAGTACTTC.

This clone was counted a single time. The chain employs TRBV11-3 and TRBJ2-5; D perhaps matches TRBD2 (7 bases). V was clipped by 4 bases and J by 5 bases, with 23 bases between them. The germline CDR1 and CDR2 sequences are SGHNT and YENEEA. The CDR3 runs to 17 residues. The CDR3 reads CASSSGAGDSGWETQYF. The CDR3 DNA sequence: TGTGCCAGCAGCTCAGGGGCGGGGGACTCGGGTTGGGAGACCCAGTACTTC.

This chain connects TRBV7-9 to TRBJ1-2; D not resolved. The V end was cut by 1 base, the J end by 2 bases, with 14 bases between. CDR1 and CDR2 (germline): SEHNR, FQNEAQ (reference sequence). This CDR3 is 16 amino acids long. CDR3: CASSLGVGLENYGYTF. In DNA form, the CDR3 reads TGTGCCAGCAGCTTAGGGGTAGGCCTGGAGAACTATGGCTACACCTTC.

Only one count was recorded for this clone. The chain combines TRBV2 with TRBJ1-5, with D unresolved. The germline V and J ends were trimmed by 3 bases and 0 bases, with 9 bases remaining between them. This CDR3 is 15 amino acids long. Germline V gene data show CDR1 as SNHLY and CDR2 as FYNNEI. The CDR3 sequence is CASSERADSNQPQHF. Here the CDR3 DNA reads TGTGCCAGCAGTGAGAGGGCAGATAGCAATCAGCCCCAGCATTTT. Full variable domain (missing parts from reference TRBV2 and TRBJ1-5): EPEVTQTPSHQVTQMGQEVILRCVPISNHLYFYWYRQILGQKVEFLVSFYNNEISEKSEIFDDQFSVERPDGSNFTLKIRSTKLEDSAMYFCASSERADSNQPQHFGDGTRLSIL.

The gene calls are TRBV19 and TRBJ2-3; a weak D match, TRBD2 (5 bases). Trimming removed 0 bases from V and 2 bases from J, with 15 bases in between. Germline V lookup: CDR1 LNHDA, CDR2 SQIVND (reference sequence). This CDR3 is built from 17 residues. In DNA form, the CDR3 reads TGTGCCAGTAGTATAGATCGCGGCTCGACTACCACAGATACGCAGTATTTT. This gives the protein CASSIDRGSTTTDTQYF.

This sequence joins TRBV30 and TRBJ1-6, with 8 bases lining up with TRBD1. V dropped 2 bases and J dropped 6; count of bases not matched to a gene: 6. Germline values: CDR1 GTSNPN, CDR2 SVGIG (reference sequence). The CDR3 covers 15 residues. CDR3 in amino acids: CAWSKGQERNSPLHF. As DNA, the CDR3 is TGTGCCTGGAGTAAGGGACAGGAACGTAATTCACCCCTCCACTTT.

The chain uses TRBV11-1 and TRBJ2-2, with TRBD1 matching 9 bases. The V and J ends lost 3 bases and 4 bases, in that order; junction bases with no gene match: 6. CDR1 is SGHAT, CDR2 FQDESV, per germline (reference sequence). CDR3 length: 16 amino acids. Here the CDR3 DNA reads TGTGCCAGCAGCTTCCAACAGGGGGCGCCCACCGGGGAGCTGTTTTTT. Translation: CASSFQQGAPTGELFF.

This rearrangement joins TRBV29-1 to TRBJ1-1, with D possibly being TRBD1 (6 bases). CDR3 length: 12 residues. The germline CDR1 and CDR2 sequences are SQVTM and ANQGSEA. Trimming removed 6 bases at V and 3 bases at J, with 11 bases between. The chain's CDR3 is CSVSGGHTEAFF. In nucleotides, the CDR3 is TGCAGCGTCTCCGGGGGGCACACTGAAGCTTTCTTT.

The chain employs TRBV6-5 and TRBJ2-1; a weak D match, TRBD2 (6 bases). The V gene's germline CDR1 is MNHEY and CDR2 SVGAGI. The CDR3 has 15 amino acids. V shed 2 bases and J shed 4 bases, with 12 bases lying between them. The CDR3: CASSYDLEGYNEQFF. CDR3 nucleotide sequence: TGTGCCAGCAGTTACGACCTGGAGGGGTACAATGAGCAGTTCTTC.